This TCR beta chain was identified in a study of blood T cell repertoires in COVID-19. About the study: The samples span acute and convalescent COVID-19 from the United States, Italy and Spain. PBMCs, B-cell-depleted T cells, or T cells provided the cDNA or gDNA that made up the material.

In the study's own analysis: Scientists estimated how many nucleated cells there were by amplifying reference gene primers. The protocol was immunoSEQ multiplex PCR, while the TCRdb copy is restricted to in-frame clones and leaves out a portion. The V and J calls and clone size are taken from that table; D and trimming were inferred from the DNA. This table holds 200,000 to 300,000 clones, 80% to 85% found once. Germline assignment: CDR1 MDHEN and CDR2 SYDVKM. Germline trimming cut 3 bases from V and 6 bases from J; bases unmatched to any gene: 5. The CDR3 runs to 14 residues. The source is a woman younger than 35 with acute or convalescent COVID-19. The sequenced material came from peripheral blood. The V gene is TRBV28, the J gene TRBJ1-5; 7 bases line up with TRBD1. CDR3 DNA: TGTGCCAGCAGTTTTAGGCAGGGGGTTCAGCCCCAGCATTTT. The encoded protein is CASSFRQGVQPQHF.